This T cell receptor (beta chain) was identified in a study of cytomegalovirus exposure and HLA in healthy donors. Trimming took 5 bases from V and 2 from J, leaving 17 bases between them. The CDR3 runs to 16 residues. Looked up from germline, CDR1 is MDHEN and CDR2 is SYDVKM. Using immunoSEQ multiplex PCR, the repertoire was profiled, and TCRdb retains in-frame clones only, with some absent. Of under 200,000 clones in the sample, about 90% were seen once. The validation cohort, a group of over a hundred subjects, included the donors and was separate from the roughly 670-subject first cohort. The specimen sequenced was PBMCs. The clonotype was recovered from a woman younger than 30 in good health and CMV-seropositive. V is TRBV28 and J is TRBJ2-3; D possibly corresponds to TRBD2 (5 bases). CDR3 amino acids: CASSPLLAWATDTQYF. CDR3 in DNA: TGTGCCAGCAGTCCCCTCTTAGCGTGGGCCACAGATACGCAGTATTTT.